The 20 T cell receptor beta chains below were found in one sample sequenced in a study of cytomegalovirus exposure and HLA in healthy donors. Primers for the PCR totalled 60 Vbeta and 13 Jbeta. The table came from immunoSEQ multiplex PCR; TCRdb's copy has only in-frame clones and leaves some out. This sample has more than 75,000 clones, with 70% to 75% found just once. Input material: PBMCs. These receptor sequences come from a woman in her fifties or sixties in good health and CMV-seropositive.

This clone was seen only a few times. The rearrangement links TRBV29-1 to TRBJ1-2; the D gene is possibly TRBD1 (5 bases). The V end lost 2 bases, the J end lost 6 bases, and 19 bases lay between the germline ends. The germline V gene has CDR1 SQVTM and CDR2 ANQGSEA. There are 15 residues in the CDR3. The chain's CDR3 is CSVESPLRQLHGYTF. The DNA of the CDR3 is TGCAGCGTTGAATCCCCGCTTCGACAGCTCCATGGCTACACCTTC.

This chain links TRBV29-1 with TRBJ1-1, with 8 bases lining up with TRBD1. Germline-derived CDR1 and CDR2 are SQVTM and ANQGSEA. The CDR3 extends over 14 amino acids. V lost 6 bases, J lost 0 bases, and 6 bases stayed unmatched. CDR3 nucleotide sequence: TGCAGCGTCTTAAGACAGGGGATGAACACTGAAGCTTTCTTT. It codes for CSVLRQGMNTEAFF.

This sequence joins TRBV7-3 and TRBJ2-1; 8 bases agree with TRBD2. The CDR3 has 15 amino acids. After removal of 5 bases from V and 2 bases from J, the junction contained 5 bases not matched to a gene. Per germline, CDR1 SGHTA and CDR2 FQGTGA. In DNA form, the CDR3 reads TGTGCCAGCAGCCCCGTAGCGGGACCCTACAATGAGCAGTTCTTC. This translates into CASSPVAGPYNEQFF. The full variable domain, completed using reference TRBV7-3 and TRBJ2-1, is GAGVSQTPSNKVTEKGKYVELRCDPISGHTALYWYRQSLGQGPEFLIYFQGTGAADDSGLPNDRFFAVRPEGSVSTLKIQRTERGDSAVYLCASSPVAGPYNEQFFGPGTRLTVL.

The V gene is TRBV19, the J gene TRBJ2-7, with D perhaps matching TRBD2 (6 bases). Trimming shortened V by 3 bases and J by 0 bases, and 12 bases separated the two germline ends. The CDR3 is 15 amino acids. The germline V gene has CDR1 LNHDA and CDR2 SQIVND (reference sequence). CDR3 protein: CASSIGSGSSYEQYF. CDR3 in DNA: TGTGCCAGTAGTATTGGTAGCGGAAGCTCCTACGAGCAGTACTTC.

The chain uses TRBV10-1 and TRBJ2-1, with 7 bases lining up with TRBD2. Losses at the gene ends were 4 bases for V and 0 bases for J; bases not matched to a gene: 3. The germline V gene encodes CDR1 WNHNN and CDR2 SYGVQD (reference sequence). CDR3 size: 15 residues. The CDR3 is CASSGGGSSYNEQFF. CDR3 DNA sequence: TGCGCCAGCAGTGGCGGCGGGAGCTCCTACAATGAGCAGTTCTTC.

V gene TRBV7-8 combines with J gene TRBJ2-7, with D tentatively TRBD1 (7 bases). Germline loops: CDR1 SGHVS, CDR2 FQNEAQ. V was trimmed by 4 bases and J by 2 bases, leaving 9 bases between them. CDR3 size: 13 residues. The CDR3 region is CASSSGGTYEQYF. The CDR3 coding sequence is TGTGCCAGCAGCTCAGGGGGGACCTACGAGCAGTACTTC.

In its sample, this clone was seen once. The chain has TRBV5-5 and TRBJ1-5; D is perhaps TRBD1 (5 bases). Trimming took 4 bases from V and 4 from J, leaving 18 bases between them. The CDR3 sequence is 16 residues long. Looked up from germline, CDR1 is SGHKS and CDR2 is YYEKEE (reference sequence). This chain's CDR3 is CASSPQPDSSNQPQHF. For the CDR3, the DNA is TGTGCCAGCAGCCCTCAACCTGACAGTTCAAATCAGCCCCAGCATTTT. Full variable domain (rest looked up from reference TRBV5-5 and TRBJ1-5): DAGVTQSPTHLIKTRGQQVTLRCSPISGHKSVSWYQQVLGQGPQFIFQYYEKEERGRGNFPDRFSARQFPNYSSELNVNALLLGDSALYLCASSPQPDSSNQPQHFGDGTRLSIL.

The chain couples TRBV29-1 to TRBJ2-3; 8 bases map to TRBD1. V was pared by 6 bases and J by 2 bases, with 7 bases of the junction left unmatched. The CDR3 has 14 amino acids. The germline V gene encodes CDR1 SQVTM and CDR2 ANQGSEA. The CDR3 spells CSVIKDRDTDTQYF. The CDR3 region has the DNA TGCAGCGTCATTAAGGACAGGGACACAGATACGCAGTATTTT.

The rearrangement uses TRBV20-1 and TRBJ1-1, with TRBD1 identical over 7 bases. V lost 6 bases to trimming and J lost 7 bases; unmatched junction nucleotides: 5. This CDR3 spans 11 amino acids. Per germline, CDR1 DFQATT and CDR2 SNEGSKA (reference sequence). The CDR3 is CSAEGQLEAFF. The CDR3 DNA follows: TGCAGTGCCGAGGGACAGCTTGAAGCTTTCTTT.

This chain connects TRBV30 to TRBJ2-1; possibly TRBD2 for D (6 bases). The CDR3 totals 13 residues. V gave up 4 bases and J gave up 4 bases, with 11 bases separating them. Germline lookup yields CDR1 GTSNPN and CDR2 SVGIG (reference sequence). CDR3 sequence reads: CAWMAGSYNEQFF. The CDR3 region has the DNA TGTGCCTGGATGGCGGGATCGTACAATGAGCAGTTCTTC.

This chain connects TRBV27 to TRBJ2-3; 7 bases map to TRBD1. Germline CDR1 is MNHEY and CDR2 is SMNVEV (reference sequence). This CDR3 spans 18 amino acids. V was clipped by 1 base and J by 4 bases; unmatched bases: 14. CDR3 DNA sequence: TGTGCCAGCAGTTTATTCCCCCGACGGACAGGACCGGCAGATACGCAGTATTTT. Translation gives CASSLFPRRTGPADTQYF.

V is TRBV10-2 and J is TRBJ2-3; 13 nucleotides match TRBD2. The CDR3 is 15 residues long. In germline, CDR1 is WSHSY, CDR2 SAAADI. J was trimmed by 4 bases and V by 4 bases; bases with no gene match: 2. The CDR3 DNA follows: TGCGCCAGCAGTGGACTAGCGGGAGGAGCAGATACGCAGTATTTT. Protein product: CASSGLAGGADTQYF.

This clone was counted once. The chain employs TRBV19 and TRBJ2-1; 9 nucleotides agree with TRBD1. V lost 3 bases and J lost 8; bases outside the gene matches: 5. CDR1 is LNHDA and CDR2 is SQIVND in the germline V gene (reference sequence). The CDR3 has 14 amino acids. CDR3 region: CASSMRTGADEQFF. In nucleotides, the CDR3 is TGTGCCAGTAGTATGAGGACAGGGGCCGATGAGCAGTTCTTC.

V usage is TRBV12-5 and J usage is TRBJ2-2, with 7 nucleotides matching TRBD1. CDR3 length equals 17 residues. The J segment lost 2 bases and the V segment lost 5 bases, leaving 11 bases of the junction unmatched. Germline V gene lookup returns CDR1 LGHNT and CDR2 FRNRAP. CDR3 DNA: TGTGCTAGTGGTATCGACAGGGCGGTACAAAACACCGGGGAGCTGTTTTTT. This sequence encodes CASGIDRAVQNTGELFF. Variable domain in full (rest from reference TRBV12-5 and TRBJ2-2): DARVTQTPRHKVTEMGQEVTMRCQPILGHNTVFWYRQTMMQGLELLAYFRNRAPLDDSGMPKDRFSAEMPDATLATLKIQPSEPRDSAVYFCASGIDRAVQNTGELFFGEGSRLTVL.

The chain joins TRBV9 to TRBJ1-1; no clear D. The CDR3 runs 14 residues. V gave up 0 bases and J gave up 1 base, with 7 bases separating them. CDR1 is SGDLS and CDR2 is YYNGEE in the germline V gene. This CDR3 reads CASSVALSNTEAFF. The CDR3 nucleotides read TGTGCCAGCAGCGTAGCTCTCTCGAACACTGAAGCTTTCTTT.

The CDR3 protein is CASSLRRLAGGTDTQYF. CDR3 DNA: TGTGCCAGCAGTTTGCGGCGATTAGCGGGTGGGACAGATACGCAGTATTTT. This chain uses TRBV27 with TRBJ2-3; TRBD2 agrees at 7 bases. Germline V gene data show CDR1 as MNHEY and CDR2 as SMNVEV (reference sequence). The CDR3 length is 17 residues. The ends lost 3 bases at V and 3 bases at J; junction bases unmatched: 12.

The V gene is TRBV15, the J gene TRBJ2-5; 10 bases are a match to TRBD2. The CDR3 is made up of 16 amino acids. V lost 0 bases to trimming and J lost 3 bases; unmatched junction nucleotides: 4. Per the germline V gene, CDR1 is LNHNV and CDR2 is YYDKDF (reference sequence). The CDR3 loop reads CATSRDRLAGEETQYF. As DNA, the CDR3 is TGTGCCACCAGCAGAGATCGTCTAGCGGGAGAAGAGACCCAGTACTTC.

The V gene is TRBV19, the J gene TRBJ1-1; D not resolved. The CDR3 spans 15 residues. V was pared by 3 bases and J by 1 base, with 12 bases between. Germline V CDR1 and CDR2: LNHDA, SQIVND (reference sequence). In nucleotides, the CDR3 is TGTGCCAGTAGTATCCTTTCGGTAACGAACACTGAAGCTTTCTTT. This sequence encodes CASSILSVTNTEAFF. The complete variable domain, with remaining parts taken from reference TRBV19 and TRBJ1-1, reads DGGITQSPKYLFRKEGQNVTLSCEQNLNHDAMYWYRQDPGQGLRLIYYSQIVNDFQKGDIAEGYSVSREKKESFPLTVTSAQKNPTAFYLCASSILSVTNTEAFFGQGTRLTVV.

This clone was picked up a small number of times. This chain joins TRBV6-6 and TRBJ2-7; TRBD1 might be the D (5 bases). CDR3 length equals 12 residues. CDR1 MNHNY and CDR2 SVGAGI come from the germline V gene (reference sequence). The V end was cut by 8 bases, the J end by 7 bases, with 15 bases between. The CDR3, as DNA: TGTGCCAGCTCCAATCTTAGGGGAGAGCAGTACTTC. Its translation is CASSNLRGEQYF.

J is TRBJ1-2 and V is TRBV6-5; no definite D call. The CDR3 covers 13 residues. CDR1 and CDR2 (germline): MNHEY, SVGAGI. Deletions cut 2 bases from V and 0 bases from J, with 4 bases between. Written as DNA, the CDR3 is TGTGCCAGCAGTTACCTTGCTAACTATGGCTACACCTTC. Protein sequence: CASSYLANYGYTF.